Listed here are 20 T cell receptor beta chains from one sample, sequenced in a study of T cells in Graves' hyperthyroidism and ophthalmopathy. The source material, RNA transcripts, was used to amplify TCR beta CDR3 regions. HTBI primers were the set used in a first-round RT-PCR of the TCR CDR3. MiXCR, applied by TCRdb to the multiplex PCR reads, yields one record per CDR3 protein. The data show some 380,000 distinct CDR3 sequences, about 13% seen once. The specimen was blood. The source is a man aged 30 to 39 with Graves' hyperthyroidism that later progressed to Graves' ophthalmopathy.

The sample holds many counts of this clonotype. The V gene is TRBV7-9, the J gene TRBJ1-2; 8 bases agree with TRBD1. The CDR3 runs to 15 residues. Trimming cost V 5 bases and J 5 bases; bases outside gene matches: 10. Germline V gene sequence: CDR1 SEHNR, CDR2 FQNEAQ (reference sequence). The CDR3 sequence is CASSMGQARTYGYTF. In DNA, the CDR3 is TGTGCCAGCAGCATGGGACAGGCCCGAACGTATGGCTACACCTTC. The variable domain in full, completed from reference TRBV7-9 and TRBJ1-2, reads DTGVSQNPRHKITKRGQNVTFRCDPISEHNRLYWYRQTLGQGPEFLTYFQNEAQLEKSRLLSDRFSAERPKGSFSTLEIQRTEQGDSAMYLCASSMGQARTYGYTFGSGTRLTVV.

V is TRBV5-5 and J is TRBJ1-1, with D possibly matching TRBD1 (5 bases). CDR3 size: 18 residues. V was trimmed by 0 bases and J by 3 bases, leaving 21 bases between them. The V gene's germline CDR1 is SGHKS and CDR2 YYEKEE (reference sequence). DNA of the CDR3: TGTGCCAGCAGCTTGGCCCCAGGAGGTTCGGTGGGACACACTGAAGCTTTCTTT. It codes for CASSLAPGGSVGHTEAFF.

Ten or more counts support this clonotype. The chain uses TRBV11-2 and TRBJ1-1; 10 bases are a match to TRBD1. Germline CDR1 SGHAT, CDR2 FQNNGV. The CDR3 loop spans 14 amino acids. Trimming removed 6 bases from V and 3 bases from J; junction bases left unmatched: 4. The CDR3 DNA sequence: TGTGCCAGCAGAAGACAGGGGGCGGACACTGAAGCTTTCTTT. This sequence encodes CASRRQGADTEAFF.

In this sample, this clonotype turned up many times. The DNA of the CDR3 is TGTGCCAGCAGCTTAGATCGGGCCGCTGAAGCTTTCTTT. The encoded protein is CASSLDRAAEAFF. The V and J genes are TRBV7-8 and TRBJ1-1; D unresolved. V gave up 1 base and J gave up 6 bases, with 9 bases separating them. The germline CDR1 and CDR2 sequences are SGHVS and FQNEAQ. The CDR3 is made up of 13 amino acids.

The V call is TRBV19, the J call TRBJ1-2, with 7 bases matching TRBD1. There are 13 residues in the CDR3. Germline trimming cut 7 bases from V and 2 bases from J; bases unmatched to any gene: 4. Germline CDR1 and CDR2: LNHDA and SQIVND (reference sequence). CDR3 amino acids: CASTATGNYGYTF. CDR3 in DNA: TGTGCCAGTACAGCGACAGGGAACTATGGCTACACCTTC.

This clonotype has ten or more counts. The chain carries TRBV6-6 and TRBJ1-1; D possibly corresponds to TRBD1 (6 bases). With 0 bases removed from V and 1 base from J, the gap between germline ends came to 9 bases. This CDR3 region has 15 residues. CDR1 and CDR2 from the germline V gene are MNHNY and SVGAGI (reference sequence). CDR3 sequence: CASSYSGGQNTEAFF. The CDR3 DNA reads as TGTGCCAGCAGTTACTCGGGGGGCCAGAACACTGAAGCTTTCTTT.

The table lists this clonotype with many counts. The chain uses TRBV7-8 and TRBJ2-2; D not resolved. CDR3 size: 15 residues. The V and J ends lost 5 bases and 6 bases respectively, with 16 bases between them. Germline V gene data show CDR1 as SGHVS and CDR2 as FQNEAQ. DNA for the CDR3: TGTGCCAGCAGCCGTGGGCCCATCGTGTCCGGGGAGCTGTTTTTT. This codes for CASSRGPIVSGELFF.

The chain links TRBV20-1 to TRBJ1-2; D uncertain. The length of the CDR3 is 13 residues. CDR1 is DFQATT, CDR2 SNEGSKA, per germline (reference sequence). Trimming took 0 bases from V and 7 from J, leaving 12 bases between them. The CDR3 sequence: CSARDQTSPGYTF. The CDR3 nucleotides read TGCAGTGCTAGAGATCAAACAAGTCCTGGCTACACCTTC.

CDR3: CSAPPTGPNQPQHF. Here the CDR3 DNA reads TGCAGTGCTCCACCTACAGGGCCCAATCAGCCCCAGCATTTT. The V and J genes are TRBV20-1 and TRBJ1-5, with D possibly TRBD1 on 6 matching bases. Trimming took off 5 bases at V and 3 bases at J, with 14 bases between the two ends. CDR1 is DFQATT and CDR2 is SNEGSKA in the germline V gene (reference sequence). This CDR3 spans 14 amino acids.

The count of this clonotype is one. V and J are TRBV6-2 or TRBV6-3 and TRBJ2-7; 15 bases fit TRBD2. Germline V gene lookup returns CDR1 MNHEY and CDR2 SVGEGT. The CDR3 runs to 17 residues. With 5 bases clipped from V and 6 bases from J, the junction kept 11 bases outside the gene matches. CDR3 sequence (DNA): TGTGCCAGCAGTCCCGGACTAGCGGGGGGGCCGGTGGTCGAGCAGTACTTC. Translation: CASSPGLAGGPVVEQYF.

Notes on this clonotype: A much larger clone is a single base away; this may be a read error. V and J are TRBV5-5 and TRBJ2-3; 9 nucleotides line up with TRBD1. The CDR3 loop spans 15 amino acids. The germline CDR1 and CDR2 sequences are SGHKS and YYEKEE (reference sequence). The CDR3 region is CASRLGQGSTDTQYF. In DNA, the CDR3 is TGTGCCAGCCGCTTGGGACAGGGAAGCACAGATACGCAGTATTTT.

The V gene is TRBV11-3, the J gene TRBJ2-7; 7 bases map to TRBD1. Trimming took 2 bases from V and 4 from J; bases not matched to a gene: 11. The germline gives CDR1 SGHNT, CDR2 YENEEA. The CDR3 length is 16 residues. CDR3 in DNA: TGTGCCAGCAGCTTAATCTGGACAGGATACTGGTACGAGCAGTACTTC. Its protein product is CASSLIWTGYWYEQYF.

The chain is built from TRBV13 and TRBJ1-2, with 7 nucleotides matching TRBD1. The junction had 5 bases not matched to a gene; V was cut back by 5 bases and J by 2 bases. Looked up from germline, CDR1 is PRHDT and CDR2 is FYEKMQ (reference sequence). The CDR3 contains 14 residues. The CDR3 is CASSAGQVNYGYTF. CDR3 coding DNA: TGTGCCAGCAGCGCCGGACAGGTCAACTATGGCTACACCTTC.

Many counts were recorded for this clonotype. The gene calls are TRBV3-1 and TRBJ2-2; 11 bases line up with TRBD2. After removal of 4 bases from V and 4 bases from J, the junction contained 5 bases not matched to a gene. Germline V gene data show CDR1 as LGHDT and CDR2 as YNNKEL (reference sequence). This CDR3 region has 16 residues. The CDR3 protein is CASSPTGTSGTGELFF. DNA for the CDR3: TGTGCCAGCAGCCCTACCGGGACTAGCGGCACCGGGGAGCTGTTTTTT.

This chain connects TRBV4-1 to TRBJ1-2, with D perhaps matching TRBD1 (5 bases). V was trimmed by 3 bases and J by 7 bases, leaving 18 bases between them. This CDR3 spans 15 amino acids. Germline V gene lookup returns CDR1 MGHRA and CDR2 YSYEKL. CDR3 loop: CASSQTARTSGGYTF. The CDR3 region has the DNA TGCGCCAGCAGCCAGACAGCTCGCACTTCTGGTGGCTACACCTTC.

This clonotype came up many times. V usage is TRBV27 and J usage is TRBJ1-6; D gene ambiguous. CDR1 is MNHEY, CDR2 SMNVEV, per germline (reference sequence). Trimming left V 3 bases short and J 7 bases short, with 10 bases between. The CDR3 sequence is 14 residues long. The CDR3 nucleotides read TGTGCCAGCAGTTTCGCCGCTACCAATTCACCCCTCCACTTT. It yields the protein CASSFAATNSPLHF.

Remarks on this clonotype: A read error is possible here, since a much larger clone lies one base away. The chain carries TRBV5-1 and TRBJ2-7; a possible D gene is TRBD2 (6 bases). Germline CDR1 is SGHRS and CDR2 is YFSETQ. The CDR3 loop spans 14 amino acids. The CDR3 reads CASGLTGTPYEQYF. Written as DNA, the CDR3 is TGCGCCAGCGGCTTGACCGGGACTCCCTACGAGCAGTACTTC.

This clonotype showed up just a few times. The V and J genes are TRBV5-6 and TRBJ2-5; 7 bases align to TRBD1. The V gene end was trimmed by 3 bases and the J gene end by 2 bases; junction bases not matched to a gene: 7. Germline-derived CDR1 and CDR2 are SGHDT and YYEEEE. The CDR3 extends over 15 amino acids. As DNA, the CDR3 is TGTGCCAGCAGCTCATTGGGACAGCCTCAAGAGACCCAGTACTTC. It is translated as CASSSLGQPQETQYF. The whole variable domain, filled in from reference TRBV5-6 and TRBJ2-5, reads DAGVTQSPTHLIKTRGQQVTLRCSPKSGHDTVSWYQQALGQGPQFIFQYYEEEERQRGNFPDRFSGHQFPNYSSELNVNALLLGDSALYLCASSSLGQPQETQYFGPGTRLLVL.

The chain uses TRBV28 and TRBJ1-2, with 7 bases aligning to TRBD1. The CDR3 has 15 amino acids. Germline assignment: CDR1 MDHEN and CDR2 SYDVKM. The J segment lost 5 bases and the V segment lost 0 bases, leaving 6 bases of the junction unmatched. The CDR3 DNA follows: TGTGCCAGCAGTTTATGGGCAGGGGGTAGGTATGGCTACACCTTC. This translates into CASSLWAGGRYGYTF.

This clonotype was observed at least ten times. This rearrangement joins TRBV11-1 to TRBJ1-2; D unresolved. The CDR3 totals 12 residues. CDR1 is SGHAT and CDR2 is FQDESV in the germline V gene (reference sequence). V was cut by 5 bases and J by 6 bases, with 10 bases left in between. This CDR3 is CASSLGFDGYTF. The CDR3 DNA sequence: TGTGCCAGCAGCCTAGGGTTCGATGGCTACACCTTC.